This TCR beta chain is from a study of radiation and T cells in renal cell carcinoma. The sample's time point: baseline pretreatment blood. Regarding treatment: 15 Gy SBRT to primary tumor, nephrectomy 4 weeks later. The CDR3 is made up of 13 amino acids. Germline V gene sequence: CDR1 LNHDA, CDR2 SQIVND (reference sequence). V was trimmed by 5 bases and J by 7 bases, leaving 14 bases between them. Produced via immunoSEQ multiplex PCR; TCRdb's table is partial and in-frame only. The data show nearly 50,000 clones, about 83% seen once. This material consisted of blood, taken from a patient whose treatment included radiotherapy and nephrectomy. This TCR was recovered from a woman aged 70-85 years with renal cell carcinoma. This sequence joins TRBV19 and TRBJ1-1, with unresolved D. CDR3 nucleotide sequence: TGTGCCAGTAGTTTACTGTCTGGAGGTGAAGCTTTCTTT. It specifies CASSLLSGGEAFF.